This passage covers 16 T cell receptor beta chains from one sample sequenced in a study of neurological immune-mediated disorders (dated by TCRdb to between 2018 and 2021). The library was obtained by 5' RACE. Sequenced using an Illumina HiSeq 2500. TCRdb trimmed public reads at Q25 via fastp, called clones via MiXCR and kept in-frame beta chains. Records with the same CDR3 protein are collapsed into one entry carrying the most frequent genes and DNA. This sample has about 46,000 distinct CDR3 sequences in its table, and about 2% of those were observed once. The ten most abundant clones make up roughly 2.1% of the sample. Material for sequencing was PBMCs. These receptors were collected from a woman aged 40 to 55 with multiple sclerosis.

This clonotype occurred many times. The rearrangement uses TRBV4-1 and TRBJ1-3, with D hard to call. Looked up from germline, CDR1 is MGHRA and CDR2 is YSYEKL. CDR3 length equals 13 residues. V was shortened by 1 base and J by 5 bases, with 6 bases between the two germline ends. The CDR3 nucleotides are TGCGCCAGCAGCCAAGGGGCCCGAAACACCATATATTTT. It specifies CASSQGARNTIYF.

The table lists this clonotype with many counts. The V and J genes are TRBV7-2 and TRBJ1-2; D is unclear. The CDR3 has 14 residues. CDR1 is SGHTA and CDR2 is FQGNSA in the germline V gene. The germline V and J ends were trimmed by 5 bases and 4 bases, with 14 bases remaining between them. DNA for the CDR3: TGTGCCAGCAGCCCTAGGAGGCAGGCCTATGGCTACACCTTC. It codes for CASSPRRQAYGYTF. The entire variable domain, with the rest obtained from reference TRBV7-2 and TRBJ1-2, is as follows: GAGVSQSPSNKVTEKGKDVELRCDPISGHTALYWYRQSLGQGLEFLIYFQGNSAPDKSGLPSDRFSAERTGGSVSTLTIQRTQQEDSAVYLCASSPRRQAYGYTFGSGTRLTVV.

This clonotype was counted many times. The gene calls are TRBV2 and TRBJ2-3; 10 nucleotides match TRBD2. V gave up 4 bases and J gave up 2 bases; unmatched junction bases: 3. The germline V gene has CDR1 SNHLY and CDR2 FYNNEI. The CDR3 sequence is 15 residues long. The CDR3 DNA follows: TGTGCCAGCAGTGGGCTAGCGGGGGACACAGATACGCAGTATTTT. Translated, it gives CASSGLAGDTDTQYF.

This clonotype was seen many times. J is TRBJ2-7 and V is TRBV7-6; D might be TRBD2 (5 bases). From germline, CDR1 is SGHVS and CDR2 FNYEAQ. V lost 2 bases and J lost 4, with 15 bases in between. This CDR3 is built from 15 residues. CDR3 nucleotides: TGTGCCAGCAGCTTAACCGCTAGCAGGTTGTACGAGCAGTACTTC. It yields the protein CASSLTASRLYEQYF.

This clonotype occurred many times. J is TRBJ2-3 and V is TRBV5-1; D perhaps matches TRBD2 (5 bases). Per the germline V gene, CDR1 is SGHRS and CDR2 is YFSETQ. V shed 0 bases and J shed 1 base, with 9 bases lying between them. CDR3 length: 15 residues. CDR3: CASSLGVRGTDTQYF. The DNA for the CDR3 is TGCGCCAGCAGCTTGGGAGTGAGGGGCACAGATACGCAGTATTTT.

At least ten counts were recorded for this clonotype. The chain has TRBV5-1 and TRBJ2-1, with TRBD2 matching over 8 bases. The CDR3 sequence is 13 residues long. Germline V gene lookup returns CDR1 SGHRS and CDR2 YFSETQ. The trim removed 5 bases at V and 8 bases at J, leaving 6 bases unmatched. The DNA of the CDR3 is TGCGCCAGCAGGCCGGGACTAGTCCATGAGCAGTTCTTC. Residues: CASRPGLVHEQFF.

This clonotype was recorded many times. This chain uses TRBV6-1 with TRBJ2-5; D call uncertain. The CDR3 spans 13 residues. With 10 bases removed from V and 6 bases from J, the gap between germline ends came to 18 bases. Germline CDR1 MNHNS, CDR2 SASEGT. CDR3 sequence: CATFRRPVKTQYF. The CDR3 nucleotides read TGTGCCACCTTTCGCCGCCCGGTTAAGACCCAGTACTTC.

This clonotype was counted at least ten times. The CDR3 DNA reads as TGTGCCAGCAGCCACACAGATACGCAGTATTTT. Residues: CASSHTDTQYF. This chain links TRBV3-1 with TRBJ2-3, with D hard to call. The CDR3 consists of 11 residues. CDR1 and CDR2 from the germline V gene are LGHDT and YNNKEL (reference sequence). Between the trimmed V and J ends, which lost 3 bases and 2 bases, there was a span of 0 bases.

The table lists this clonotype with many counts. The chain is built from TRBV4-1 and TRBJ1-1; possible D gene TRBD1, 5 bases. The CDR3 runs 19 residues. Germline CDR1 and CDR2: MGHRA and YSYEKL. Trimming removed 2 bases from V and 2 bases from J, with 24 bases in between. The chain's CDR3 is CASSQRTVSRPQGNTEAFF. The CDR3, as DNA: TGCGCCAGCAGCCAACGCACAGTATCAAGACCCCAGGGAAACACTGAAGCTTTCTTT.

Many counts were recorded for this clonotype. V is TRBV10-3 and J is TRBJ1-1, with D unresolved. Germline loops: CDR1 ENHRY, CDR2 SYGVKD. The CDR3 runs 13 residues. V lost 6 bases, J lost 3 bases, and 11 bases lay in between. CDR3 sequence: CAISQSPDTEAFF. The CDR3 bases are TGTGCCATCAGCCAAAGTCCGGACACTGAAGCTTTCTTT.

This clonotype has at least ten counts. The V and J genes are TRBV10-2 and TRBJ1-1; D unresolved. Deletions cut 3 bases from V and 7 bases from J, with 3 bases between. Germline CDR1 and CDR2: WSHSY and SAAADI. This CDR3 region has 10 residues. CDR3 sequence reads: CASSDGEAFF. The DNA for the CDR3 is TGCGCCAGCAGTGACGGTGAAGCTTTCTTT.

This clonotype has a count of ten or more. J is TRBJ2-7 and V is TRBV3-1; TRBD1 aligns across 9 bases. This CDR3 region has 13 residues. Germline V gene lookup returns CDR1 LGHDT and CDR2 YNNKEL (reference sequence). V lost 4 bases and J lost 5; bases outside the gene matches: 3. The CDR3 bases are TGTGCCAGCAGCCCCGGGACAGGGAACGAGCAGTACTTC. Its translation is CASSPGTGNEQYF.

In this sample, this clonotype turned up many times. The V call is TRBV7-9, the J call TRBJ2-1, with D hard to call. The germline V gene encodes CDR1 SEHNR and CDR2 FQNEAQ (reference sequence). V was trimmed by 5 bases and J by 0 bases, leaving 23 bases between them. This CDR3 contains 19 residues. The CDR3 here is CASSPTMGRSSASYNEQFF. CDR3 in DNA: TGTGCCAGCAGCCCTACTATGGGCAGGTCCTCGGCCTCCTACAATGAGCAGTTCTTC.

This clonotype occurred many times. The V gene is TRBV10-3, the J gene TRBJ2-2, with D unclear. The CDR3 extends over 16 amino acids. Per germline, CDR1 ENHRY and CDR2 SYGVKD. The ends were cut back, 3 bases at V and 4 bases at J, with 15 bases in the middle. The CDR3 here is CAISDGKGYSTGELFF. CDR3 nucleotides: TGTGCCATCAGTGATGGTAAAGGGTATAGCACCGGGGAGCTGTTTTTT.

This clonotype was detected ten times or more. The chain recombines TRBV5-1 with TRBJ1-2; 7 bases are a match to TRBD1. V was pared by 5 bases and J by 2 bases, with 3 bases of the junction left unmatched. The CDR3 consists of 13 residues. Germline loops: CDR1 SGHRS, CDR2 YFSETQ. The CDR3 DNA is TGCGCCAGCAGGCCACAGGGGAACTATGGCTACACCTTC. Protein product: CASRPQGNYGYTF.

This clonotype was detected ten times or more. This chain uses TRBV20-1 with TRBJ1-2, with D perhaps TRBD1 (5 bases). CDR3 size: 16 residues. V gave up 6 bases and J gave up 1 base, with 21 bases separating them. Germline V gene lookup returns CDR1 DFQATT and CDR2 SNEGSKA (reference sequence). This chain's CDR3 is CSAPMWSREYNYGYTF. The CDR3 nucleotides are TGCAGTGCCCCAATGTGGAGCAGGGAGTATAACTATGGCTACACCTTC.